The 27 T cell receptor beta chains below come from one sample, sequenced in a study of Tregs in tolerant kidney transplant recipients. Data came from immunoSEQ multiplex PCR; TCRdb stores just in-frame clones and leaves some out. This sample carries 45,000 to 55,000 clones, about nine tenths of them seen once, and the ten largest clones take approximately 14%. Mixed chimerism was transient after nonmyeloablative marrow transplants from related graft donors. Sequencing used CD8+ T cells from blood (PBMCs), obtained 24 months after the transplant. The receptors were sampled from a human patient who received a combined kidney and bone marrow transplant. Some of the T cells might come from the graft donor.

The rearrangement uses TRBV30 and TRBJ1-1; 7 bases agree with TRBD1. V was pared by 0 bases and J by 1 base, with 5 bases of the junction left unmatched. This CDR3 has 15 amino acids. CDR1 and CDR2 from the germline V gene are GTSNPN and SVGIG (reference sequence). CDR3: CAWSVTGFGNTEAFF. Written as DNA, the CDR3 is TGTGCCTGGAGTGTGACAGGGTTTGGGAACACTGAAGCTTTCTTT.

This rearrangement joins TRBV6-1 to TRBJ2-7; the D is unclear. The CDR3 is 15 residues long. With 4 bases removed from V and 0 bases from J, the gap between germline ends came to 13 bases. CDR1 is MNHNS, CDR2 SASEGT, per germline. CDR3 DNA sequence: TGTGCCAGCAGTGTAAGAGATAAGAGCTCCTACGAGCAGTACTTC. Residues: CASSVRDKSSYEQYF.

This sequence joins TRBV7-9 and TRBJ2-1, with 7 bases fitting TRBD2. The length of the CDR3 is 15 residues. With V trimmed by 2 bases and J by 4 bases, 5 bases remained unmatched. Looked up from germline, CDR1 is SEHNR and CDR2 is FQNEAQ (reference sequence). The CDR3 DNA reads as TGTGCCAGCAGCTTATCCCCTAGCGGATACAATGAGCAGTTCTTC. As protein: CASSLSPSGYNEQFF. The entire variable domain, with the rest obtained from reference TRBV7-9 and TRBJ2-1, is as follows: DTGVSQNPRHKITKRGQNVTFRCDPISEHNRLYWYRQTLGQGPEFLTYFQNEAQLEKSRLLSDRFSAERPKGSFSTLEIQRTEQGDSAMYLCASSLSPSGYNEQFFGPGTRLTVL.

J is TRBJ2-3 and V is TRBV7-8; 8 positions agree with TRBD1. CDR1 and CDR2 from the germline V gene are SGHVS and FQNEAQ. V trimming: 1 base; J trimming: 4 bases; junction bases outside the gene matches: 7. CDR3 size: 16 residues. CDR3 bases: TGTGCCAGCAGCTTAGTACAGGGGGATAATGCAGATACGCAGTATTTT. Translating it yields CASSLVQGDNADTQYF.

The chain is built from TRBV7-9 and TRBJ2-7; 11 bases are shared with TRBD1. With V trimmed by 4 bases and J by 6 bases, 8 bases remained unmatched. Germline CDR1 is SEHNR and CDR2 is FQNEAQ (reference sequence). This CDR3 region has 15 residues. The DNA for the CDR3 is TGTGCCAGCAGCTCTTCCAGGACAGGGGGCCCCGAGCAGTACTTC. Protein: CASSSSRTGGPEQYF.

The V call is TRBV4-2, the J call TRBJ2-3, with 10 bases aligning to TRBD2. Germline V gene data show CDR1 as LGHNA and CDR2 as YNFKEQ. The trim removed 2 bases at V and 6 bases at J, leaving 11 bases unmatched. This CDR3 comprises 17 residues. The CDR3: CASSQISASGSLDTQYF. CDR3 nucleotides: TGTGCCAGCAGCCAAATTTCGGCTAGCGGGAGTTTGGATACGCAGTATTTT.

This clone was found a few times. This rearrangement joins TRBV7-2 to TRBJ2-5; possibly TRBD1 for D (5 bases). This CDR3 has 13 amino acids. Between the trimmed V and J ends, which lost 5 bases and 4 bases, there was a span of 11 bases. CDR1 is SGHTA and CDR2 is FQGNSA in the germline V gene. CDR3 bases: TGTGCCAGCAGCGAGGACATAGCAGAGACCCAGTACTTC. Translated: CASSEDIAETQYF.

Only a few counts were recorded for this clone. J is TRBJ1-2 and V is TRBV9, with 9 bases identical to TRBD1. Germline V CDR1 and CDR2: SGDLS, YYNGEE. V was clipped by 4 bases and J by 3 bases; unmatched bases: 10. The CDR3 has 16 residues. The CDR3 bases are TGTGCCAGCAGCCCCCGGACAGGGGAGTATGACTATGGCTACACCTTC. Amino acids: CASSPRTGEYDYGYTF. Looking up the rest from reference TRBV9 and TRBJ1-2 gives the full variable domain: DSGVTQTPKHLITATGQRVTLRCSPRSGDLSVYWYQQSLDQGLQFLIQYYNGEERAKGNILERFSAQQFPDLHSELNLSSLELGDSALYFCASSPRTGEYDYGYTFGSGTRLTVV.

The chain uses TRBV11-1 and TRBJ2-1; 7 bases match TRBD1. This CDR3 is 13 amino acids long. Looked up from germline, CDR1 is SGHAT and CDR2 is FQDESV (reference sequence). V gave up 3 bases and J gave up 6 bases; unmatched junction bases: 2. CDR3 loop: CASSFGQVNEQFF. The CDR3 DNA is TGTGCCAGCAGCTTCGGACAGGTCAATGAGCAGTTCTTC.

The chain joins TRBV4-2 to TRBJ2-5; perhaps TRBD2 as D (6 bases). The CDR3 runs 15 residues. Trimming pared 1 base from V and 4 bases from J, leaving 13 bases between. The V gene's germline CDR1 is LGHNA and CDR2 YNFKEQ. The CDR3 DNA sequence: TGTGCCAGCAGCCAAGGACCGGGAGCGGTAGAGACCCAGTACTTC. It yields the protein CASSQGPGAVETQYF.

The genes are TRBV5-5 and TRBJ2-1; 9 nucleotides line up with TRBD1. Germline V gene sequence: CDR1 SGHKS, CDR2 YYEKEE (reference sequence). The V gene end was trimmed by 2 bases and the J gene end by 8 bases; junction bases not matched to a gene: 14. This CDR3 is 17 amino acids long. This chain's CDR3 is CASSLSVGTGRTDEQFF. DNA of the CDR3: TGTGCCAGCAGCTTAAGTGTAGGGACAGGGAGAACGGATGAGCAGTTCTTC.

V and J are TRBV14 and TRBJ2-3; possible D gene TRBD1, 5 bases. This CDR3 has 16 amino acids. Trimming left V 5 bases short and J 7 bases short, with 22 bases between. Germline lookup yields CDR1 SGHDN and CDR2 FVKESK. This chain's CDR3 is CASSYGPQGAAHTQYF. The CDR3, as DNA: TGTGCCAGCAGCTACGGGCCACAAGGGGCAGCTCATACGCAGTATTTT.

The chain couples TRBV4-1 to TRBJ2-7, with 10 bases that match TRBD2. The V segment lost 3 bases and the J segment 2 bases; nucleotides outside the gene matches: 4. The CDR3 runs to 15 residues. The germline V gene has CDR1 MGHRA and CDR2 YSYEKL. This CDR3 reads CASSHRTSGTYEQYF. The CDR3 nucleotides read TGCGCCAGCAGCCATCGGACTAGCGGTACCTACGAGCAGTACTTC.

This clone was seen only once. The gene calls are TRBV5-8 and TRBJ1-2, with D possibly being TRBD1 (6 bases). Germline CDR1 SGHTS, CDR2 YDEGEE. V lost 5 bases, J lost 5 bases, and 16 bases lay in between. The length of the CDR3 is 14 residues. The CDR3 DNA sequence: TGTGCCAGCAGACGCCGGACAGCCACATATGGCTACACCTTC. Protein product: CASRRRTATYGYTF. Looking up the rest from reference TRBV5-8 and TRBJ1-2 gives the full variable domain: EAGVTQSPTHLIKTRGQQATLRCSPISGHTSVYWYQQALGLGLQFLLWYDEGEERNRGNFPPRFSGRQFPNYSSELNVNALELEDSALYLCASRRRTATYGYTFGSGTRLTVV.

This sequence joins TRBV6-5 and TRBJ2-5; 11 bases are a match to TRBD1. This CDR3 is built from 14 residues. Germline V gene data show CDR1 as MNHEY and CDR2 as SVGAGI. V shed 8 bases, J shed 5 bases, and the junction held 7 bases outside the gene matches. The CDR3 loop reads CASALWTGGETQYF. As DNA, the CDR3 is TGTGCCAGCGCTCTATGGACAGGGGGCGAGACCCAGTACTTC.

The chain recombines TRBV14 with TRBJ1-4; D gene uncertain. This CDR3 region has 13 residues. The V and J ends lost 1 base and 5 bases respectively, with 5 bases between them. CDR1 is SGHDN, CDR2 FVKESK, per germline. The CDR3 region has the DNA TGTGCCAGCAGCCAAGGCGGAAATGAAAAACTGTTTTTT. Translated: CASSQGGNEKLFF.

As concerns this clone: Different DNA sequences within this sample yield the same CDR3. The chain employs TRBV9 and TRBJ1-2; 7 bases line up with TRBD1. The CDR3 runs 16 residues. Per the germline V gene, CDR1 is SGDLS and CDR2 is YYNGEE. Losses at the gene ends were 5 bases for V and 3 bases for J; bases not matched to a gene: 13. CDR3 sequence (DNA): TGTGCCAGCAGTGTAAATGCAGGGGGACCTGACTATGGCTACACCTTC. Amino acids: CASSVNAGGPDYGYTF.

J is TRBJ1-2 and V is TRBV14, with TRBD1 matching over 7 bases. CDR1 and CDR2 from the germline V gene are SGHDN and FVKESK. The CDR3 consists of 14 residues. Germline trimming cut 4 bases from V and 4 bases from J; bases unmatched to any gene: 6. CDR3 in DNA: TGTGCCAGCAGCCCTCGGACAGGACTCTATGGCTACACCTTC. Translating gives CASSPRTGLYGYTF.

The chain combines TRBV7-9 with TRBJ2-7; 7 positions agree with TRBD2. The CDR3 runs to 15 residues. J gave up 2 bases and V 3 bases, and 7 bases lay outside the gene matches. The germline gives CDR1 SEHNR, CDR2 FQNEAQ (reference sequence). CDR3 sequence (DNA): TGTGCCAGCAGCTTTAGCGGGCTCCCCCCCTACGAGCAGTACTTC. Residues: CASSFSGLPPYEQYF.

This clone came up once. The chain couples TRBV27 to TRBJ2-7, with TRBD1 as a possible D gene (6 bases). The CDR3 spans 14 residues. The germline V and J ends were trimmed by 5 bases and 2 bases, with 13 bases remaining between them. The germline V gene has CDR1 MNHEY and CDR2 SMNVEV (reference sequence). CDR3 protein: CASSPTGPTYEQYF. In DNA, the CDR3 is TGTGCCAGCAGTCCGACAGGCCCCACCTACGAGCAGTACTTC.

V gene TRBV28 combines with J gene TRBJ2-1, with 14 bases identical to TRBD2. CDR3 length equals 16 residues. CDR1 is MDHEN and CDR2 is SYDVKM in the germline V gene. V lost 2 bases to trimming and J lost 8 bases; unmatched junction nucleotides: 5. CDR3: CASSLGTSGGPDEQFF. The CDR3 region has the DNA TGTGCCAGCAGTTTAGGGACTAGCGGGGGACCCGATGAGCAGTTCTTC.

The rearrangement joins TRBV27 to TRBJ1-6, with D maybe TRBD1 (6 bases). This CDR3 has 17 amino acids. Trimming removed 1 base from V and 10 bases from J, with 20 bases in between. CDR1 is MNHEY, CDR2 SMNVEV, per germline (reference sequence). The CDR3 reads CASSLWGGGGAFSPLHF. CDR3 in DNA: TGTGCCAGCAGTTTATGGGGCGGAGGGGGGGCCTTCTCACCCCTCCACTTT.

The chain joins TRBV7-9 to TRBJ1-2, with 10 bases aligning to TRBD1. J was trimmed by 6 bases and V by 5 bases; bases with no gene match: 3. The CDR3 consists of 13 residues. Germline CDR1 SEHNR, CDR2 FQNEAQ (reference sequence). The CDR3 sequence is CASSADRGNGYTF. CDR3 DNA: TGTGCCAGCAGCGCGGACAGGGGGAATGGCTACACCTTC.

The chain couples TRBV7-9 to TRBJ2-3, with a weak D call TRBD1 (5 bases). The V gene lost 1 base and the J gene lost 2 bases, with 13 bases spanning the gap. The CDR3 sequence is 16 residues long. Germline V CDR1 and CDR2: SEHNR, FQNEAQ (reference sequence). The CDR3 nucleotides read TGTGCCAGCAGCTTAGTTCAACAGGAAGCCACAGATACGCAGTATTTT. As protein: CASSLVQQEATDTQYF.

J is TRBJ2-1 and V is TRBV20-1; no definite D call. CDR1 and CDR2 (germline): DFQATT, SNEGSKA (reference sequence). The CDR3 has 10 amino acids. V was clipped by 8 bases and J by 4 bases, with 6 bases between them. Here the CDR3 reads CSTLYNEQFF. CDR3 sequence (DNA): TGCAGTACTCTATACAATGAGCAGTTCTTC.

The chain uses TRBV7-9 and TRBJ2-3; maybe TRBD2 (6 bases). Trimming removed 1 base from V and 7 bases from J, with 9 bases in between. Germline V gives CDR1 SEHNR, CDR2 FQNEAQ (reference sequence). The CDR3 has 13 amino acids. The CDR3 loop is CASSLVRGNTQYF. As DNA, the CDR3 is TGTGCCAGCAGCTTAGTCCGGGGGAATACGCAGTATTTT.

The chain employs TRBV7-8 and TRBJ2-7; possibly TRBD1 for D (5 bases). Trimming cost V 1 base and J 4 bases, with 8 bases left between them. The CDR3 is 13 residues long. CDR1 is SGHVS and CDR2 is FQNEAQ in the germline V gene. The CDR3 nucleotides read TGTGCCAGCAGCTTAGATGACAGTTACGAGCAGTACTTC. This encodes CASSLDDSYEQYF.